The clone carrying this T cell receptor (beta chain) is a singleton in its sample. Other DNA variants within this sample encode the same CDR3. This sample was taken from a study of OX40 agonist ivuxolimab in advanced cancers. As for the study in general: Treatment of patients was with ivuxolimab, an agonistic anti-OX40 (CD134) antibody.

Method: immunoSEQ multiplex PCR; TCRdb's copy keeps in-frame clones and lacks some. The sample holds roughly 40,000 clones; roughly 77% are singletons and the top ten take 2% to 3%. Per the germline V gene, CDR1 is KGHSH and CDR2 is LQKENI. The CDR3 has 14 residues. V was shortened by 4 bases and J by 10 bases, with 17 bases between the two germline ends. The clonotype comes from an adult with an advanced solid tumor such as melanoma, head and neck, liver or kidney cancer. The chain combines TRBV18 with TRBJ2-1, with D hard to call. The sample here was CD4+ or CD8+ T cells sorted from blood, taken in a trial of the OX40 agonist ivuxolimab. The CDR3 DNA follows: TGTGCCAGCTCACTCCCTTCAACCGGCAACGAGCAGTTCTTC. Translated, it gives CASSLPSTGNEQFF.